This record looks at one TCR beta chain sequence and its context. Its specificity is unknown. The entry originates in a study of shared clonotypes between healthy human individuals. Subsets obtained from CD4+ cells comprised CD45RA+ naive and CD45RA-negative memory cells. Assay: immunoSEQ multiplex PCR; the TCRdb copy retains only in-frame clones and omits some. Counted here are around 1,100,000 clones, around three quarters occurring once; the ten biggest clones make up about 0.89%. Study-level results: Shared across four donors were 4% to 6% of the naive CD4 clonotypes. The small donor group covered limited genetic and exposure diversity. Tissues were not sampled, only blood, and their repertoires likely differ.

The CDR3 extends over 16 amino acids. CDR1 and CDR2 from the germline V gene are SGHVS and FQNEAQ. The trim removed 5 bases at V and 7 bases at J, leaving 16 bases unmatched. Sequencing was performed on memory CD4+ T cells from PBMCs. Subset reported: CD45RA-negative fraction. The chain couples TRBV7-8 to TRBJ1-2; 7 bases line up with TRBD1. The TCR sequence derives from a young man in good health. Some clones in this sample may be carry-over from other donors' samples. CDR3 in DNA: TGTGCCAGCAGCCCCTTAGTAGGGGGCAGGGAGGGTGGCTACACCTTC. It codes for CASSPLVGGREGGYTF.